A single sample is the source of the 13 T cell receptor beta chains below, sequenced in a study of breast tumors, draining lymph nodes, adjacent tissues. TCRdb independently ran MiXCR on the multiplex PCR reads; one entry per CDR3 protein. The repertoire holds 33,000 or so distinct CDR3 sequences, with about 63% as singletons. Material for sequencing was breast tumor tissue. Receptor source: a female donor with breast cancer. Some clones in this sample may be carry-over from other donors' samples.

The V call is TRBV15, the J call TRBJ2-3; a possible D gene is TRBD2 (6 bases). The CDR3 runs to 15 residues. Trimming cost V 5 bases and J 2 bases, with 14 bases left between them. The germline V gene has CDR1 LNHNV and CDR2 YYDKDF (reference sequence). CDR3 nucleotide sequence: TGTGCCACCAGCGGAGGGGTAGCGGTCACAGATACGCAGTATTTT. This encodes CATSGGVAVTDTQYF. The full variable domain, in which reference TRBV15 and TRBJ2-3 provide the parts outside the CDR3, is DAMVIQNPRYQVTQFGKPVTLSCSQTLNHNVMYWYQQKSSQAPKLLFHYYDKDFNNEADTPDNFQSRRPNTSFCFLDIRSPGLGDTAMYLCATSGGVAVTDTQYFGPGTRLTVL.

This clonotype was seen many times. A much bigger clone sits one base away, suggesting this may be a read error. J is TRBJ1-2 and V is TRBV6-6, with D possibly matching TRBD1 (5 bases). This CDR3 has 13 residues. The V gene's germline CDR1 is MNHNY and CDR2 SVGAGI (reference sequence). CDR3 DNA sequence: TGTGCCAGCATGCAACAGGCCCACTATGGCTACGCCTTC. Amino acids: CASMQQAHYGYAF.

The chain employs TRBV30 and TRBJ1-4; 7 nucleotides match TRBD1. The junction had 0 bases not matched to a gene; V was cut back by 1 base and J by 1 base. Looked up from germline, CDR1 is GTSNPN and CDR2 is SVGIG (reference sequence). The CDR3 is 14 amino acids. As DNA, the CDR3 is TGTGCCTGGAGTGACAGGGGAACTAATGAAAAACTGTTTTTT. It codes for CAWSDRGTNEKLFF.

V gene TRBV2 combines with J gene TRBJ2-7; D is undetermined. This CDR3 comprises 13 residues. With 4 bases removed from V and 3 bases from J, the gap between germline ends came to 10 bases. Germline CDR1 and CDR2: SNHLY and FYNNEI. CDR3 nucleotide sequence: TGTGCCAGCAGTGCGGACGGAGACTACGAGCAGTACTTC. Its translation is CASSADGDYEQYF.

This clonotype appeared once. Possible read error: a much larger clone is one base away. The chain combines TRBV6-5 with TRBJ2-7; 8 nucleotides line up with TRBD1. The CDR3 sequence is 15 residues long. CDR1 is MNHEY, CDR2 SVGAGI, per germline. After removal of 5 bases from V and 6 bases from J, the junction contained 12 bases not matched to a gene. CDR3 sequence (DNA): TGTGCCAGCAGTCCAGACTGGAGGACAGGGCGCGAGCAGTACTTC. This gives the protein CASSPDWRTGREQYF.

The chain recombines TRBV24-1 with TRBJ1-4, with D maybe TRBD1 (5 bases). This CDR3 is 10 amino acids long. Trimming shortened V by 9 bases and J by 7 bases, and 5 bases separated the two germline ends. Germline CDR1 is KGHDR and CDR2 is SFDVKD. The CDR3 DNA is TGTGCCACCCAGGGTGAAAAACTGTTTTTT. Its translation: CATQGEKLFF.

This clonotype was observed a few times. A much larger clone lies a single base off, so this may be a read error. The V call is TRBV20-1, the J call TRBJ2-1; 13 positions match TRBD2. Germline CDR1 reads DFQATT; CDR2 reads SNEGSKA (reference sequence). Trimming at V came to 4 bases and at J to 9 bases, leaving 15 bases not matched to a gene. This CDR3 is 17 amino acids long. The CDR3 DNA is TGCAGTGCTATGTGGACTAGCGGGAGTGCAACGTCACGTGAGCAGTTCTTC. Translated: CSAMWTSGSATSREQFF.

The gene calls are TRBV20-1 and TRBJ1-6; no clear D gene. This CDR3 spans 16 amino acids. V dropped 6 bases and J dropped 3 bases, with 18 bases sitting between them. Germline CDR1 reads DFQATT; CDR2 reads SNEGSKA (reference sequence). This CDR3 reads CSARALTGIYNSPLHF. In nucleotides, the CDR3 is TGCAGTGCGAGGGCCCTAACGGGGATCTATAATTCACCCCTCCACTTT.

This clonotype was picked up many times. The J gene is TRBJ2-1, the V gene TRBV9; TRBD2 aligns across 14 bases. The CDR3 extends over 15 amino acids. The ends lost 4 bases at V and 8 bases at J; junction bases unmatched: 5. Per the germline V gene, CDR1 is SGDLS and CDR2 is YYNGEE. CDR3 nucleotides: TGTGCCAGCAGCTCCCGACTAGCGGGAGGGGATGAGCAGTTCTTC. This codes for CASSSRLAGGDEQFF. Using reference TRBV9 and TRBJ2-1 for the parts outside the CDR3, the full variable domain is DSGVTQTPKHLITATGQRVTLRCSPRSGDLSVYWYQQSLDQGLQFLIQYYNGEERAKGNILERFSAQQFPDLHSELNLSSLELGDSALYFCASSSRLAGGDEQFFGPGTRLTVL.

About this clonotype: Since the CDR3 does not end with the conserved phenylalanine or tryptophan, this likely comes from a read error. V and J are TRBV7-9 and TRBJ2-7; D might be TRBD1 or TRBD2, each matching 6 bases. The germline gives CDR1 SEHNR, CDR2 FQNEAQ (reference sequence). Trimming took off 5 bases at V and 3 bases at J, with 14 bases between the two ends. The CDR3 runs 14 residues. CDR3 DNA: TGTGCCAGCAGCCGAGAAAGGGGGGTCTACGAGCAGTACCTC. It translates to CASSRERGVYEQYL.

The chain uses TRBV18 and TRBJ1-1; a possible D gene is TRBD1 (6 bases). With 6 bases removed from V and 5 bases from J, the gap between germline ends came to 13 bases. Germline CDR1 KGHSH, CDR2 LQKENI. The CDR3 totals 13 residues. The CDR3 loop reads CASSRQDSTEAFF. In nucleotides, the CDR3 is TGTGCCAGCTCTAGACAGGATTCGACTGAAGCTTTCTTT.

V usage is TRBV4-1 and J usage is TRBJ2-7, with 9 bases matching TRBD1. V was pared by 5 bases and J by 3 bases, with 2 bases of the junction left unmatched. The CDR3 length is 13 residues. Per the germline V gene, CDR1 is MGHRA and CDR2 is YSYEKL. CDR3 nucleotide sequence: TGCGCCAGCAGCAAGGGACAGGGCTACGAGCAGTACTTC. The encoded protein is CASSKGQGYEQYF.

The count of this clonotype is one. The V and J genes are TRBV20-1 and TRBJ2-1; TRBD2 aligns across 14 bases. The V gene's germline CDR1 is DFQATT and CDR2 SNEGSKA (reference sequence). The CDR3 spans 17 residues. V trimming: 3 bases; J trimming: 9 bases; junction bases outside the gene matches: 13. CDR3 residues: CSARGTSGSGTSREQFF. CDR3 in DNA: TGCAGTGCTAGGGGGACTAGCGGGAGTGGAACGTCACGTGAGCAGTTCTTC.